The source of this TCR beta chain is a study of beta chain features in type 1 diabetes. Findings of the study overall: Insertions were fewer and deletions more numerous at VDJ junctions in type 1 diabetes patients.

The isolated RNA, all of it, was reverse transcribed, so expressed TCRB transcripts were what got sequenced. Sequencing was performed with immunoSEQ multiplex PCR; in TCRdb, only in-frame clones are kept and a portion is missing. The sample contains hundreds of thousands of clones, 10% to 15% of which appear only once. In this sample, this clone turned up a few times. Its antigen is not known. The V gene lost 0 bases and the J gene lost 2 bases, with 9 bases spanning the gap. The CDR3 is 14 amino acids. Per the germline V gene, CDR1 is SGHNT and CDR2 is YYREEE (reference sequence). Sequencing was carried out using naive CD4+ T cells from blood. V gene TRBV5-4 combines with J gene TRBJ2-7; the D gene is possibly TRBD2 (5 bases). The receptor comes from a man between 18 and 29 years old in good health. The CDR3 region is CASSLDGEPYEQYF. The DNA of the CDR3 is TGTGCCAGCAGCTTGGACGGGGAACCCTACGAGCAGTACTTC.